The clone carrying this TCR beta chain has a handful of counts. CDR1 SGHRS and CDR2 YFSETQ come from the germline V gene. CDR3 size: 14 residues. The V and J ends lost 4 bases and 2 bases respectively, with 10 bases between them. This sample is drawn from a study of blood T cell repertoires in COVID-19. Study information: The study drew acute and convalescent COVID-19 samples from the United States, Italy and Spain. In each case, the material was cDNA or gDNA derived from T cells, B-cell-depleted T cells, or PBMCs.

Methods used by the authors: Reference gene primer amplification in the assay estimated nucleated cell counts. Assay: immunoSEQ multiplex PCR; the TCRdb copy retains only in-frame clones and omits some. The DNA was the basis for D and trimming; V, J and clone size are from that table. The sample has tens of thousands of clones; 83% are singletons. The sequenced sample was peripheral blood. This chain links TRBV5-1 with TRBJ1-3, with D maybe TRBD1 (5 bases). The TCR originated in a woman of 80 years or more with acute or convalescent COVID-19. The CDR3 nucleotides are TGCGCCAGCAGCACAGGATCAGCTGGAAACACCATATATTTT. This sequence encodes CASSTGSAGNTIYF.